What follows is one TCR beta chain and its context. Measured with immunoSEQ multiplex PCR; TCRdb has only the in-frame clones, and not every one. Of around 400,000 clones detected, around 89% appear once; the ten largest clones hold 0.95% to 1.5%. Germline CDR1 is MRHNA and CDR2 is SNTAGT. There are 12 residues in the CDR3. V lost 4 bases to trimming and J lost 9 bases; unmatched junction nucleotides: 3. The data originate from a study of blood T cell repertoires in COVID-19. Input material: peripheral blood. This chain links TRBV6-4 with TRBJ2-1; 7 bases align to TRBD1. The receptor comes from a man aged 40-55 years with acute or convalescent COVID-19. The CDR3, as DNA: TGTGCCAGCAGTGTAGGGGGCCCTGAGCAGTTCTTC. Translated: CASSVGGPEQFF.